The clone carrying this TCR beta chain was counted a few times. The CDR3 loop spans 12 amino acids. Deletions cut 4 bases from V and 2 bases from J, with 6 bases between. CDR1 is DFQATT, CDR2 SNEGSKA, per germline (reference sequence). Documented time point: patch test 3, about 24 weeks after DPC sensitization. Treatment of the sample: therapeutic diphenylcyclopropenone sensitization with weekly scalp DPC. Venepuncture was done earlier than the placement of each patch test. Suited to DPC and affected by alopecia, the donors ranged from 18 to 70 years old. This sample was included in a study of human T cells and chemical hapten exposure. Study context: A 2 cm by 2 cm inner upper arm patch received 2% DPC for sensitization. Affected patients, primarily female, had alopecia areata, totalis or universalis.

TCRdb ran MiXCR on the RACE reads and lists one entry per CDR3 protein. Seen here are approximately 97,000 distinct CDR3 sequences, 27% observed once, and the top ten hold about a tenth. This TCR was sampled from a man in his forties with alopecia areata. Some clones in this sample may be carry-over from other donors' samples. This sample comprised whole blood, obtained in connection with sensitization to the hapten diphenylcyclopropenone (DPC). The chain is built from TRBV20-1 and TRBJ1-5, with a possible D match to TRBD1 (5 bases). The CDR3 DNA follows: TGCAGTGCTATAGGGGGCAATCAGCCCCAGCATTTT. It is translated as CSAIGGNQPQHF.